This T cell receptor beta chain was found in a study of blood T cell repertoires in COVID-19. As for the study in general: The cDNA or gDNA used as material had been derived from T cells, B-cell-depleted T cells, or PBMCs.

Sequenced by immunoSEQ multiplex PCR; TCRdb stores in-frame clones only, minus some. The sample yields some 340,000 clones, 90% seen once. Individuals aged roughly 18 to 90 years were recruited from fewer than 25 US areas. Membership in each cohort depended on participant-reported clinical history. Trimming at V came to 2 bases and at J to 5 bases, leaving 5 bases not matched to a gene. The CDR3 is 14 residues long. Germline CDR1 is LNHDA and CDR2 is SQIVND (reference sequence). The receptor was isolated from a young woman who had been exposed to COVID-19. The sequenced material came from PBMCs or T cells enriched from blood (not recorded which). V and J are TRBV19 and TRBJ2-7, with TRBD1 identical over 8 bases. This CDR3 reads CASSISPGGHEQYF. The CDR3 DNA reads TGTGCCAGTAGTATATCACCAGGGGGCCACGAGCAGTACTTC. The full variable domain, in which reference TRBV19 and TRBJ2-7 provide the parts outside the CDR3, is DGGITQSPKYLFRKEGQNVTLSCEQNLNHDAMYWYRQDPGQGLRLIYYSQIVNDFQKGDIAEGYSVSREKKESFPLTVTSAQKNPTAFYLCASSISPGGHEQYFGPGTRLTVT.